This T cell receptor (beta chain) was retrieved from a study of radiotherapy plus CTLA-4 blockade in lung cancer. The CDR3 loop spans 11 amino acids. CDR1 and CDR2 (germline): SNHLY, FYNNEI. The V end lost 6 bases, the J end lost 4 bases, and 6 bases lay between the germline ends. TCRdb's table, derived via immunoSEQ multiplex PCR, lists solely in-frame clones and lacks some. In the table there are under 110,000 clones, approximately 81% of which are singletons. In its sample, this clone was seen once. The TCR originated in a human donor with non-small cell lung cancer that progressed on radiotherapy plus ipilimumab. Some clones in this sample may be carry-over from other donors' samples. Sample: peripheral blood, taken from a patient treated with radiotherapy plus ipilimumab. The chain carries TRBV2 and TRBJ1-2; D gene unclear. As DNA, the CDR3 is TGTGCCAGCAGGTTACCCTATGGCTACACCTTC. Amino acid sequence: CASRLPYGYTF.